The present entry profiles one T cell receptor beta chain with its context. Its antigen remains unknown. TCRdb reprocessed the 5' RACE reads; each CDR3 protein has one entry and no DNA is given. In all, the sample yields under 500,000 distinct CDR3 sequences. The record originates from a study of T cells expressing NK-cell markers. Overall study results and limits: It remained uncertain whether the expanded NKG2C+ T cell clones were specific for HCMV antigens. Of CD8+ T cells, 1.0-7.0% belonged to dominant NKG2C+ clonotypes in roughly six donors.

CDR1 is MNHNS and CDR2 is SASEGT in the germline V gene. CDR3 length: 15 amino acids. The TCR was taken from a woman between 18 and 70 years old in good health. This chain links TRBV6-1 with TRBJ1-5; TCRdb calls TRBD1, which cannot be checked without DNA. Sequenced material: blood T cells: a sorted CD56 or NKG2C T cell subset, CD4+ or CD8+ T cells, or bulk PBMC T cells (not recorded which). The CDR3 is CASSDGQGPDQPQHF.